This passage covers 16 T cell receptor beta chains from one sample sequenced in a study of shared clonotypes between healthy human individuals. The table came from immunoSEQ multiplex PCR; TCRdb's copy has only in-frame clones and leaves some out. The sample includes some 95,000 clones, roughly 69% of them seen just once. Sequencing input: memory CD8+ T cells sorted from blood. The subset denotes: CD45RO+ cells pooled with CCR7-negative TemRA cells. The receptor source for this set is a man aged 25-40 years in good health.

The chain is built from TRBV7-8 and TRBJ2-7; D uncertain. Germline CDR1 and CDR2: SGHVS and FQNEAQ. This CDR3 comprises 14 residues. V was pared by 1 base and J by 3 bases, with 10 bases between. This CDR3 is CASSLGPPNYEQYF. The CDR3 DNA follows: TGTGCCAGCAGCTTAGGCCCACCGAACTACGAGCAGTACTTC.

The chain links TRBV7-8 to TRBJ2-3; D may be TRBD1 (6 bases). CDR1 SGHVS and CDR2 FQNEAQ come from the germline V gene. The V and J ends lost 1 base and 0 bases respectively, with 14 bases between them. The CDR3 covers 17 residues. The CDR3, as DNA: TGTGCCAGCAGCTTAGAGTTAGGGGGAACTAGCACAGATACGCAGTATTTT. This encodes CASSLELGGTSTDTQYF.

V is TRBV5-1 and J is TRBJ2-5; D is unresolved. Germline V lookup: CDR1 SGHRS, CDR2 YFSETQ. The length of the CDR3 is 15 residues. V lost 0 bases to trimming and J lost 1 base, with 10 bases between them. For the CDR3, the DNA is TGCGCCAGCAGCTTGGGAGACATGGGCCAAGAGACCCAGTACTTC. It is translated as CASSLGDMGQETQYF.

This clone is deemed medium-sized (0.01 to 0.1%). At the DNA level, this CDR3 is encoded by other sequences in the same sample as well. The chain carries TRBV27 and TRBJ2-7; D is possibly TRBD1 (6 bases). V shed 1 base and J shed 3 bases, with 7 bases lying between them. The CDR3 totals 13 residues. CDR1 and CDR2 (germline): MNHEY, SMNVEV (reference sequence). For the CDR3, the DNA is TGTGCCAGCAGTTTATACAGGGACTACGAGCAGTACTTC. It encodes CASSLYRDYEQYF.

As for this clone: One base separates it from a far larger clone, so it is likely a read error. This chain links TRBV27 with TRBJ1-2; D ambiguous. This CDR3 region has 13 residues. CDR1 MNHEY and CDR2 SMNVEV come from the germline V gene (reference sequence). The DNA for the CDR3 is TGTGCCAACAGTTTATTTTCAGGCTATGGCTACACCTTC. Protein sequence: CANSLFSGYGYTF.

The CDR3 coding sequence is TGCGCCAGCAGCTTGGAGGGTAGTACCTACAATGAGCAGTTCTTC. Protein product: CASSLEGSTYNEQFF. The rearrangement uses TRBV5-1 and TRBJ2-1, with D uncertain. The V end was cut by 0 bases, the J end by 2 bases, with 9 bases between. The germline CDR1 and CDR2 sequences are SGHRS and YFSETQ. The CDR3 covers 15 residues.

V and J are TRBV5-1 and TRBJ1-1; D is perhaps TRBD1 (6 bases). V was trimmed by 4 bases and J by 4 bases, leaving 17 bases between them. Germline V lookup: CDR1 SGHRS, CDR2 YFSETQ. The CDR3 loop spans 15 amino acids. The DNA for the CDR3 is TGCGCCAGCAGCGGCCTACAGGGAAAAGGCACTGAAGCTTTCTTT. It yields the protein CASSGLQGKGTEAFF. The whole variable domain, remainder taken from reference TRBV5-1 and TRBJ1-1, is KAGVTQTPRYLIKTRGQQVTLSCSPISGHRSVSWYQQTPGQGLQFLFEYFSETQRNKGNFPGRFSGRQFSNSRSEMNVSTLELGDSALYLCASSGLQGKGTEAFFGQGTRLTVV.

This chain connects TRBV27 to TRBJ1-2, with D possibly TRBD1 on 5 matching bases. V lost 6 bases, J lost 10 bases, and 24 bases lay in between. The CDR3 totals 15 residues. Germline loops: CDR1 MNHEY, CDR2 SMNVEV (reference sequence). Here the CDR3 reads CASRLTYTGPVDYTF. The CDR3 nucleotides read TGTGCCAGCAGATTAACCTATACAGGACCCGTTGACTACACCTTC.

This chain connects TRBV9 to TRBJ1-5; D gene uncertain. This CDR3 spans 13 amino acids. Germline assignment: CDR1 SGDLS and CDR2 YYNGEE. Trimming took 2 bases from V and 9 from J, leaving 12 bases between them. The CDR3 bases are TGTGCCAGCAGCGTTATAGAAGGTGGGCCCCAGCATTTT. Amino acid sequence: CASSVIEGGPQHF.

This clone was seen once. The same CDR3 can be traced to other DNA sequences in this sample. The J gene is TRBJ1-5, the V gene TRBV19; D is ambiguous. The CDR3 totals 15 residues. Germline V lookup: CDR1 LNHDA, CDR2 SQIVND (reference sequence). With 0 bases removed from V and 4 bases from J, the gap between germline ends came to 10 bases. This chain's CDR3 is CASSIDLGSNQPQHF. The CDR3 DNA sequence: TGTGCCAGTAGTATAGATCTTGGAAGTAATCAGCCCCAGCATTTT.

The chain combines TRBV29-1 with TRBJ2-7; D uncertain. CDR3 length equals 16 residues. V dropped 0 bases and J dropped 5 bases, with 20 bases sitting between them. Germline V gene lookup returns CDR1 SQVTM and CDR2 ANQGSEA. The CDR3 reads CSVEETSARLVHEQYF. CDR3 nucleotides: TGCAGCGTTGAAGAGACGTCGGCCCGCCTCGTCCACGAGCAGTACTTC.

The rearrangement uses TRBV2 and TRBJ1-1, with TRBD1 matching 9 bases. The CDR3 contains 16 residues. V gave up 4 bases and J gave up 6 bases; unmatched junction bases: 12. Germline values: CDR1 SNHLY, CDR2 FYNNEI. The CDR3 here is CASSGLYTGQGPEAFF. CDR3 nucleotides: TGTGCCAGCAGTGGCTTATATACAGGACAGGGGCCTGAAGCTTTCTTT.

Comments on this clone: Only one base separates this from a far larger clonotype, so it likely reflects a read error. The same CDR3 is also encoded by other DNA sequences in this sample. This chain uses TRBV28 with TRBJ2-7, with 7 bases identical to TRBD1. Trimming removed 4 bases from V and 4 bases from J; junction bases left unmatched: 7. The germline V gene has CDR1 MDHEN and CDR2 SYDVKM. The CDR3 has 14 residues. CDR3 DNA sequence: TGTGCCAGCAGTTCCGGGACAGCATTATACGAGCAGTACTTC. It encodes CASSSGTALYEQYF.

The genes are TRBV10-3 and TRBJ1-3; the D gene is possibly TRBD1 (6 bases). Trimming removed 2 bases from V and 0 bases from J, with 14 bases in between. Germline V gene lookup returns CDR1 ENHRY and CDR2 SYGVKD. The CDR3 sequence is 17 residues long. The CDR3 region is CAISERKDSISGNTIYF. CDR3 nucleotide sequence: TGTGCCATCAGTGAGCGGAAGGACAGCATCTCTGGAAACACCATATATTTT.

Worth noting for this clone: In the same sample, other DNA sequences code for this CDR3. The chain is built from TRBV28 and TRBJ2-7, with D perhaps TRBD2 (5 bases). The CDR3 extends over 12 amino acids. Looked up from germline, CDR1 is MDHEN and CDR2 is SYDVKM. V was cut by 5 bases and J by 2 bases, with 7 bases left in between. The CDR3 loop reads CASSGLTYEQYF. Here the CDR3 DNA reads TGTGCCAGCAGTGGACTGACCTACGAGCAGTACTTC.

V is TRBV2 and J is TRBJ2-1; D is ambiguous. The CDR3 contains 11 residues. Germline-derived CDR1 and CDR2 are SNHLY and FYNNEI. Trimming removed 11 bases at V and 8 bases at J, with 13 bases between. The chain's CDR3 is CASSHVDEQFF. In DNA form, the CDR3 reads TGTGCCTCGTCCCACGTGGATGAGCAGTTCTTC.